This TCR beta chain was captured by sequencing in a study of T cell responses to AZD1222 COVID-19 vaccine. The method was immunoSEQ multiplex PCR; TCRdb's version includes in-frame clones alone and lacks a portion of them. In the table there are about 130,000 clones, roughly 87% of which are singletons. Looked up from germline, CDR1 is MDHEN and CDR2 is SYDVKM. CDR3 length equals 14 residues. Trimming took 5 bases from V and 2 from J, leaving 13 bases between them. The source material was peripheral blood, sampled on day 0 of MenACWY control vaccination. The chain is built from TRBV28 and TRBJ2-7, with D hard to call. The receptor's source is an adult in good health. The CDR3 DNA sequence: TGTGCCAGCAGTCCCAGTGGGGTTACCTACGAGCAGTACTTC. It specifies CASSPSGVTYEQYF.